This T cell receptor (beta chain) is from a study of cytomegalovirus exposure and HLA in healthy donors. A multiplex PCR was run with 60 Vbeta primers and 13 Jbeta primers. Data came from immunoSEQ multiplex PCR; TCRdb stores just in-frame clones and leaves some out. The sample consists of fewer than 250,000 clones, 78% of them appearing once. The CDR3 extends over 15 amino acids. Losses at the gene ends were 6 bases for V and 2 bases for J; bases not matched to a gene: 7. Per the germline V gene, CDR1 is SNHLY and CDR2 is FYNNEI. The sample consisted of PBMCs. This receptor was taken from a woman between 25 and 40 years old in good health and CMV-seropositive. This chain uses TRBV2 with TRBJ2-5; 9 nucleotides agree with TRBD2. The CDR3 nucleotides read TGTGCCAGCAGGGCCGGGACTAGCCCTCAAGAGACCCAGTACTTC. Encoded protein: CASRAGTSPQETQYF.